These 8 T cell receptor beta chains were all obtained from the same sample, sequenced in a study of blood T cell repertoires in COVID-19 (dated by TCRdb to about 2020). The library was obtained by the immunoSEQ multiplex PCR assay. As stored in TCRdb, this immuneACCESS dataset retains in-frame rearrangements with V and J assigned. A fraction of the clones does not appear; measured against another copy, unresolved V genes explain less than half of the discrepancy, and the remainder lacks a known reason. A total of about 300,000 clones appear in this sample, approximately 88% of them only once. The ten largest account for around 6% of the sample. Input material: peripheral blood. These receptors were obtained from a man between 18 and 29 years old who had recovered from COVID-19.

This chain joins TRBV6-5 and TRBJ1-1; a weak D match, TRBD1 (5 bases). V shed 6 bases and J shed 10 bases, with 12 bases lying between them. CDR1 MNHEY and CDR2 SVGAGI come from the germline V gene. The CDR3 runs 11 residues. The CDR3 loop reads CASRYRRVAFF. Here the CDR3 DNA reads TGTGCCAGCAGGTACAGGAGGGTAGCTTTCTTT.

This chain connects TRBV4-1 to TRBJ1-1; weak D call: TRBD1 (6 bases). Trimming stripped 0 bases from V and 3 bases from J, with 11 bases between. The CDR3 is 15 amino acids. Per germline, CDR1 MGHRA and CDR2 YSYEKL. CDR3 residues: CASSQDGQRYTEAFF. CDR3 in DNA: TGCGCCAGCAGCCAAGATGGACAGCGTTACACTGAAGCTTTCTTT.

J is TRBJ2-1 and V is TRBV3-1 (or the pseudogene TRBV3-2); D gene ambiguous. The germline V gene has CDR1 LGHDT and CDR2 YNNKEL (reference sequence). The CDR3 covers 12 residues. Trimming removed 0 bases at V and 9 bases at J, with 6 bases between. CDR3 loop: CASSQDGSEQFF. The CDR3 DNA follows: TGTGCCAGCAGCCAAGATGGTAGTGAGCAGTTCTTC.

V and J are TRBV27 and TRBJ2-3, with D possibly matching TRBD2 (6 bases). Germline V gene data show CDR1 as MNHEY and CDR2 as SMNVEV (reference sequence). This CDR3 is built from 15 residues. The germline V and J ends were trimmed by 5 bases and 4 bases, with 16 bases remaining between them. The CDR3 region is CASSSSGPAADTQYF. The DNA of the CDR3 is TGTGCCAGCAGTAGTAGCGGACCCGCGGCAGATACGCAGTATTTT.

The genes are TRBV12-3 or TRBV12-4 and TRBJ2-2, with D perhaps matching TRBD1 (6 bases). There are 13 residues in the CDR3. Between the trimmed V and J ends, which lost 5 bases and 4 bases, there was a span of 8 bases. DNA of the CDR3: TGTGCCAGCAGTGGACAGCGCACCGGGGAGCTGTTTTTT. Its translation: CASSGQRTGELFF.

The V call is TRBV5-4, the J call TRBJ2-5; TRBD2 might be the D (5 bases). The germline gives CDR1 SGHNT, CDR2 YYREEE (reference sequence). V lost 4 bases and J 2 bases, leaving 12 bases between the germline ends. This CDR3 is built from 14 residues. The CDR3 DNA sequence: TGTGCCAGCAGCCGACAACTAGGGCAAGAGACCCAGTACTTC. As protein: CASSRQLGQETQYF.

The chain couples TRBV6-1 to TRBJ1-2; D ambiguous. The germline gives CDR1 MNHNS, CDR2 SASEGT. Trimming removed 0 bases from V and 5 bases from J, with 7 bases in between. This CDR3 has 13 amino acids. CDR3 loop: CASSEAPGYGYTF. For the CDR3, the DNA is TGTGCCAGCAGTGAAGCCCCGGGATATGGCTACACCTTC.

V and J are TRBV6-5 and TRBJ1-1; the D is unclear. CDR3 length: 14 residues. Germline V gene sequence: CDR1 MNHEY, CDR2 SVGAGI. V was trimmed by 2 bases and J by 4 bases, leaving 11 bases between them. The CDR3 sequence is CASSYEAGATEAFF. The CDR3 DNA reads TGTGCCAGCAGTTACGAAGCGGGAGCCACTGAAGCTTTCTTT.